These T cell receptor beta chains were read from a single sample in a study of cytomegalovirus exposure and HLA in healthy donors. Here immunoSEQ multiplex PCR was the method, and the copy in TCRdb shows in-frame clones only, minus some. The repertoire holds about 140,000 clones, with 75% to 85% as singletons. Sequencing was carried out using PBMCs. The receptors were gathered from a female donor in good health and CMV-seronegative. Both conserved end residues are part of each CDR3. The D gene is left open where the match is weak. Size values are once, few and many counts, or a class for expanded clones, and some rows have none.

D gene,V gene,CDR3 length,clone size,J gene,CDR3 DNA,CDR3 protein
TRBD1,TRBV6-5,15,once,TRBJ1-2,TGTGCCAGCAGTACCTCTTCGGGGACAGGCTATGGCTACACCTTC,CASSTSSGTGYGYTF
-,TRBV27,15,-,TRBJ1-5,TGTGCCAGCAGTATCGACAGGACAAACGGTCAGCCCCAGCATTTT,CASSIDRTNGQPQHF
-,TRBV28,15,-,TRBJ1-6,TGTGCCAGCAGTTTGGGGGGCTCCTATAATTCACCCCTCCACTTT,CASSLGGSYNSPLHF
TRBD1,TRBV4-3,15,few,TRBJ1-6,TGCGCCAGCAGCCAAGGCGGACAGGGCGGTTCACCCCTCCACTTT,CASSQGGQGGSPLHF
-,TRBV2,16,-,TRBJ1-5,TGTGCCAGCAGTGACCCATCACCCTCCGGGAATCAGCCCCAGCATTTT,CASSDPSPSGNQPQHF
-,TRBV4-1,15,few,TRBJ1-4,TGCGCCAGCAGCCAAGTCGACATAGTCCGTGAAAAACTGTTTTTT,CASSQVDIVREKLFF
TRBD1,TRBV6-4,16,-,TRBJ1-2,TGTGCCAGCAGTGTTTTCCGGGACAGGGATACGTATGGCTACACCTTC,CASSVFRDRDTYGYTF
-,TRBV7-9,15,-,TRBJ1-4,TGTGCCAGCAGCTCACGGCAGGGAACTGATGAAAAACTGTTTTTT,CASSSRQGTDEKLFF
TRBD1,TRBV19,15,-,TRBJ1-3,TGTGCCAGTAGTGGCCAGGGGGCCTCTGGAAACACCATATATTTT,CASSGQGASGNTIYF
TRBD1,TRBV7-6,12,-,TRBJ1-1,TGTGCCAGCAGCACCCGGACAGGGGACGCTTTCTTT,CASSTRTGDAFF
TRBD1,TRBV5-1,15,-,TRBJ1-1,TGCGCCAGCAGCTTGGAGGGACAGGGTGGCACTGAAGCTTTCTTT,CASSLEGQGGTEAFF
-,TRBV6-5,13,-,TRBJ1-1,TGTGCCAGCAGTTACCGCAGGAACACTGAAGCTTTCTTT,CASSYRRNTEAFF
TRBD1,TRBV9,15,-,TRBJ1-4,TGTGCCAGCAGCGGACAGGGGTCGACTAATGAAAAACTGTTTTTT,CASSGQGSTNEKLFF
-,TRBV4-1,14,-,TRBJ1-1,TGCGCCAGCAGCCAAGATCGATCGGGTAGTGAAGCTTTCTTT,CASSQDRSGSEAFF
-,TRBV6-6,13,-,TRBJ1-1,TGTGCCAGCAGTTACTCAGGGGGCACTGAAGCTTTCTTT,CASSYSGGTEAFF
TRBD1,TRBV19,16,once,TRBJ2-5,TGTGCCAGTAGTAGGTTGGGACAGGGAGTAAGAGAGACCCAGTACTTC,CASSRLGQGVRETQYF
-,TRBV30,12,-,TRBJ1-3,TGTGCCTGGGGCAGAATTGGAAACACCATATATTTT,CAWGRIGNTIYF
-,TRBV5-1,14,-,TRBJ2-2,TGCGCCAGCAGCTTGGGGAGGAACACCGGGGAGCTGTTTTTT,CASSLGRNTGELFF
TRBD2,TRBV7-9,11,-,TRBJ2-5,TGTGCCAGCAGCCGGGGGGGGACCCAGTACTTC,CASSRGGTQYF
-,TRBV7-3,14,once,TRBJ2-1,TGTGCCAGCAGCTTAACGTCAAAGAGTGGACAACAGTTCTTC,CASSLTSKSGQQFF
-,TRBV7-2,11,-,TRBJ1-2,TGTGCCAGCAGCCCAGCGTATGGCTACACCTTC,CASSPAYGYTF